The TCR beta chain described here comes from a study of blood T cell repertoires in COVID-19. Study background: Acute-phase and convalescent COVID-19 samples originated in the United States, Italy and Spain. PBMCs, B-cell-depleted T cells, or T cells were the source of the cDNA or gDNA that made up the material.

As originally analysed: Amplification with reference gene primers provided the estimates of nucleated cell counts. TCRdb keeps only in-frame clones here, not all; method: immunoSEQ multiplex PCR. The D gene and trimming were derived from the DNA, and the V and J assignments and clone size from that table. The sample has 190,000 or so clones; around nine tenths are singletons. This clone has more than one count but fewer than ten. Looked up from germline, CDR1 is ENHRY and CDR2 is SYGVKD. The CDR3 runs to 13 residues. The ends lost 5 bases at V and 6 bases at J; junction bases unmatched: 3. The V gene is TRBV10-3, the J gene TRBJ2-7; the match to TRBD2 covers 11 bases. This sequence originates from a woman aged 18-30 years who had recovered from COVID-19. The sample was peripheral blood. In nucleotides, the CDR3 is TGTGCCATCAGTTATACTAGCGGGAGCGAGCAGTACGTC. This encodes CAISYTSGSEQYV.